Following are 29 T cell receptor beta chains from one sample sequenced in a study of tissue T cells after allogeneic stem cell transplantation. This table comes from immunoSEQ multiplex PCR, and its TCRdb copy is limited to in-frame clones, with some not included. The sample holds roughly 280 clones, 48% seen once. Sequencing was done on a sample of skin. The source is a female BALB/c mouse in good health. As its MHC haplotype, the strain has H2-d.

As to this clone: Any gene name here is a mouse gene name. The read ends 1 residue shy of where the CDR3 ends; the end is completed using the germline J gene. The chain employs TRBV13-1 and TRBJ1-6; D is perhaps TRBD1 (5 bases). Being an ORF, TRBJ1-6 has a function that is uncertain. The length of the CDR3 is 16 residues. With 0 bases removed from V and 0 bases from J, the gap between germline ends came to 7 bases. CDR1 and CDR2 (germline): NSHNY, SYGAGN. The CDR3 spells CASSDGGDSYNSPLYF. The DNA read from the CDR3 is TGTGCCAGCAGTGATGGAGGGGATTCCTATAATTCGCCCCTCTAC.

A note on this clone: Germline and genes: mouse. The CDR3 goes on 1 residue after the read ends, and that part is filled in from the germline J gene. This sequence joins TRBV4 and TRBJ2-5; 7 positions agree with TRBD2. V shed 4 bases and J 1 base; nucleotides not matched to a gene: 2. There are 14 residues in the CDR3. Germline assignment: CDR1 LGHDT and CDR2 YNNKQL (reference sequence). The sequenced CDR3 bases are TGTGCCAGCAGCTCCACTGGGGACCAAGACACCCAGTAC. It yields the protein CASSSTGDQDTQY. The whole CDR3 sequence reads CASSSTGDQDTQYF.

This clone is termed hyperexpanded (1% or more). Mouse gene names and germline throughout. The read comes to an end 1 residue before the CDR3 does, leaving the germline J gene to fill in the end. This chain uses TRBV16 with TRBJ1-5; weak D call: TRBD1 (5 bases). The CDR3 contains 15 residues. The V end was cut by 5 bases, the J end by 0 bases, with 11 bases between. Germline V gene lookup returns CDR1 SGHSA and CDR2 FRNQAP. This CDR3 reads CASSPRDYNNQAPLF. The part of the CDR3 DNA that was read is TGTGCAAGCAGCCCCCGGGACTATAACAACCAGGCTCCGCTT.

To note about this clone: The genes are named according to mouse. The CDR3 end lies 1 residue beyond the end of the read and is filled in from the germline J gene. V usage is TRBV17 and J usage is TRBJ2-3; 8 bases map to TRBD2. Per the germline V gene, CDR1 is MNHDT and CDR2 is YYDKIL. The length of the CDR3 is 15 residues. V shed 4 bases and J 1 base; nucleotides not matched to a gene: 4. This CDR3 is CASSMGGAGAETLYF. The DNA read from the CDR3 is TGTGCTAGCAGTATGGGGGGGGCTGGTGCAGAAACGCTGTAT.

In the case of this clone: Here the gene names and germline are mouse. The CDR3 end falls 1 residue outside the read, so it is completed with the germline J gene. The chain recombines TRBV15 with TRBJ2-4, with D unclear. CDR1 is SGHND and CDR2 is FRSKSL in the germline V gene. V was trimmed by 3 bases and J by 0 bases, leaving 10 bases between them. The CDR3 has 15 amino acids. CDR3 bases read: TGTGCCAGCAGTTTCCCCGGGAAAAGTCAAAACACCTTGTAC. Encoded protein: CASSFPGKSQNTLY. The entire CDR3 protein reads CASSFPGKSQNTLYF. The variable domain in full, completed from reference TRBV15 and TRBJ2-4, reads DAGVTQTPRHEVAEKGQTIILKCEPVSGHNDLFWYRQTKIQGLELLSYFRSKSLMEDGGAFKDRFKAEMLNSSFSTLKIQPTEPKDSAVYLCASSFPGKSQNTLYFGAGTRLSVL.

Points on this clone: The genes are named according to mouse. The CDR3 extends 1 residue past the end of the read, so its final part is completed from the germline J gene. This chain links TRBV13-2 with TRBJ1-4; no firm D call. This CDR3 spans 13 amino acids. CDR1 and CDR2 (germline): NNHNN, SYGAGS (reference sequence). V was pared by 2 bases and J by 0 bases, with 2 bases between. The covered CDR3 bases are TGTGCCAGCGGTGACATTTCCAACGAAAGATTATTT. It is translated as CASGDISNERLF. The complete CDR3 protein is CASGDISNERLFF.

About this clone itself: Gene names are the mouse ones. The sequence runs out 1 residue before the end of the CDR3; the remainder is reconstructed from the germline J gene. The chain joins TRBV19 to TRBJ2-7, with D tentatively TRBD1 (6 bases). The V gene lost 1 base and the J gene lost 3 bases, with 8 bases spanning the gap. The germline gives CDR1 FNHDT, CDR2 SITEND (reference sequence). The CDR3 has 13 amino acids. The DNA read from the CDR3 is TGTGCCAGCAGTATAAGGGACATCTATGAACAGTAC. This encodes CASSIRDIYEQY. The whole CDR3 sequence reads CASSIRDIYEQYF.

Worth noting for this clone: Germline and genes: mouse. The CDR3 end falls 1 residue outside the read, so it is completed with the germline J gene. The rearrangement joins TRBV1 to TRBJ1-3; D is unclear. The germline CDR1 and CDR2 sequences are NSQYPW and LRSPGD (reference sequence). Deletions cut 0 bases from V and 0 bases from J, with 3 bases between. This CDR3 is 14 amino acids long. The CDR3 protein is CTCSAEVSGNTLYF. The sequenced part of the CDR3 DNA is TGCACCTGCAGTGCAGAGGTTTCTGGAAATACGCTCTAT.

Comment on this clone: Gene and germline names: mouse. The read ends 1 residue before the CDR3 terminus; that terminus is restored from the germline J gene. The genes are TRBV13-2 and TRBJ2-3; 13 nucleotides agree with TRBD2. Germline V gene data show CDR1 as NNHNN and CDR2 as SYGAGS (reference sequence). The CDR3 has 16 amino acids. Trimming removed 3 bases from V and 3 bases from J; junction bases left unmatched: 4. The CDR3 protein is CASGGTDWGGAETLYF. The sequenced part of the CDR3 DNA is TGTGCCAGCGGTGGGACGGACTGGGGGGGCGCAGAAACGCTGTAT.

In regard to this clone: Germline and genes: mouse. The read falls 1 residue short of the CDR3 end, and the missing part is taken from the germline J gene. The chain is built from TRBV16 and TRBJ2-7, with 8 positions matching TRBD2. The CDR3 spans 14 residues. After removal of 0 bases from V and 3 bases from J, the junction contained 1 base not matched to a gene. Germline CDR1 and CDR2: SGHSA and FRNQAP. CDR3 DNA, as far as it was read: TGTGCAAGCAGCTTAGAAACTGGGGGCTATGAACAGTAC. Translating it yields CASSLETGGYEQY. The CDR3 as a whole reads CASSLETGGYEQYF.

This clone was seen a handful of times. The germline and genes are mouse ones. The read ends 1 residue shy of where the CDR3 ends; the end is completed using the germline J gene. The chain uses TRBV2 and TRBJ1-2; D is unclear. With 2 bases removed from V and 0 bases from J, the gap between germline ends came to 4 bases. CDR1 and CDR2 from the germline V gene are LGHNA and YSYQKL. The CDR3 extends over 13 amino acids. This CDR3 reads CASSQQANSDYTF. The sequenced part of the CDR3 DNA is TGTGCCAGCAGCCAACAGGCAAACTCCGACTACACC.

Regarding this clone: Mouse gene names and germline throughout. CDR3 sequence reads: CASSQDWASYEQYF. The CDR3 bases that were read are TGTGCCAGCAGCCAAGACTGGGCGTCCTATGAACAGTAC. The genes are TRBV5 and TRBJ2-7; D may be TRBD2 (5 bases). From the germline J gene comes the end of the CDR3, since the read stops 1 residue before it. This CDR3 comprises 14 residues. From germline, CDR1 is LGHNA and CDR2 YNLKQL (reference sequence). Trimming took 0 bases from V and 1 from J, leaving 7 bases between them.

This clone was detected once. Gene names refer to mouse genes. Coverage ceases 1 residue before the CDR3 finishes, and the germline J gene fills in the end. The rearrangement joins TRBV2 to TRBJ1-5; perhaps TRBD1 as D (5 bases). Per germline, CDR1 LGHNA and CDR2 YSYQKL. The CDR3 totals 13 residues. Between the trimmed V and J ends, which lost 0 bases and 9 bases, there was a span of 9 bases. The CDR3 sequence is CASSQDTGRAPLF. The sequenced part of the CDR3 DNA is TGTGCCAGCAGCCAAGATACAGGACGGGCTCCGCTT. The full variable domain, rest sourced from reference TRBV2 and TRBJ1-5, is DPKIIQKPKYLVAVTGSEKILICEQYLGHNAMYWYRQSAKKPLEFMFSYSYQKLMDNQTASSRFQPQSSKKNHLDLQITALKPDDSATYFCASSQDTGRAPLFGEGTRLSVL.

A note on this clone: The genes and germline here are from mouse. The read stops 1 residue short of the end of the CDR3; the missing end is completed from the germline J gene. The chain combines TRBV13-3 with TRBJ2-4, with D perhaps TRBD2 (6 bases). The V gene's germline CDR1 is NNHDY and CDR2 SYVADS. The ends were cut back, 0 bases at V and 0 bases at J, with 11 bases in the middle. CDR3 length: 16 amino acids. The CDR3 is CASSDVGVRSQNTLYF. The sequenced CDR3 bases are TGTGCCAGCAGTGATGTGGGGGTGAGAAGTCAAAACACCTTGTAC.

Turning to this clone: Mouse gene names apply. The CDR3 end is not reached by the read, which stops 1 residue before it; the germline J gene fills it in. J is TRBJ1-2 and V is TRBV20, with D maybe TRBD1 (6 bases). The V gene's germline CDR1 is GFQATS and CDR2 STVNSAI. Trimming removed 2 bases at V and 3 bases at J, with 7 bases between. The length of the CDR3 is 12 residues. This CDR3 reads CGARRTDSDYTF. The DNA read from the CDR3 is TGTGGTGCTAGGAGGACAGACTCCGACTACACC.

Details on this clone: Genes and germline come from the mouse. The CDR3 is cut off 1 residue early in the read; its end comes from the germline J gene. The V gene is TRBV19, the J gene TRBJ2-5; D remains ambiguous. Germline CDR1 reads FNHDT; CDR2 reads SITEND (reference sequence). The CDR3 spans 13 residues. The V gene lost 0 bases and the J gene lost 1 base, with 3 bases spanning the gap. The CDR3 region is CASSIGHQDTQYF. CDR3 bases read: TGTGCCAGCAGTATAGGACACCAAGACACCCAGTAC.

This clone came up a few times. Genes and germline come from the mouse. The CDR3 extends 1 residue past the end of the read, so its final part is completed from the germline J gene. The genes are TRBV24 and TRBJ2-7; the match to TRBD1 covers 7 bases. The CDR3 is 17 residues long. V lost 1 base, J lost 0 bases, and 9 bases stayed unmatched. The germline CDR1 and CDR2 sequences are KGHTA and FRNEEI. Partial CDR3 DNA: TGTGCCAGCAGTCTGTTCCCCTTCACAGGGGCCTCCTATGAACAGTAC. Its protein product is CASSLFPFTGASYEQY. The full-length CDR3 reads as CASSLFPFTGASYEQYF.

About this clone itself: Germline and genes here are mouse. The CDR3 is cut off 1 residue early in the read; its end comes from the germline J gene. The chain joins TRBV13-3 to TRBJ2-1; possible D gene TRBD2, 7 bases. V dropped 0 bases and J dropped 5 bases, with 9 bases sitting between them. This CDR3 contains 14 residues. Looked up from germline, CDR1 is NNHDY and CDR2 is SYVADS. The CDR3 here is CASSDGGAHAEQFF. The DNA read from the CDR3 is TGTGCCAGCAGTGATGGGGGGGCGCATGCTGAGCAGTTC.

Points on this clone: The germline and genes are mouse ones. The read terminates 1 residue ahead of where the CDR3 ends, so the germline J gene completes it. The chain combines TRBV13-1 with TRBJ2-7, with TRBD1 identical over 12 bases. CDR3 length equals 13 residues. With 5 bases clipped from V and 6 bases from J, the junction kept 3 bases outside the gene matches. Germline lookup yields CDR1 NSHNY and CDR2 SYGAGN. Incomplete CDR3 DNA: TGTGCCAGCAGCTCGGGACAGGGGGCTGAACAGTAC. Amino acid sequence: CASSSGQGAEQY. The complete CDR3 protein is CASSSGQGAEQYF.

Regarding this clone: The genes and germline here are from mouse. The read finishes 1 residue shy of the CDR3 end, and the germline J gene is used to complete it. This chain links TRBV19 with TRBJ2-3; 10 nucleotides line up with TRBD2. J gave up 3 bases and V 2 bases, and 0 bases lay outside the gene matches. The CDR3 runs 14 residues. Germline lookup yields CDR1 FNHDT and CDR2 SITEND (reference sequence). The DNA read from the CDR3 is TGTGCCAGCAGTATCTGGGGGGGCGCAGAAACGCTGTAT. Translated, it gives CASSIWGGAETLY. In full, the CDR3 is CASSIWGGAETLYF.

Comment on this clone: Mouse germline and gene names are used. CDR3 sequence: CASGAGQGQNTLYF. The sequenced part of the CDR3 DNA is TGTGCCAGCGGTGCGGGACAGGGGCAAAACACCTTGTAC. This chain uses TRBV13-2 with TRBJ2-4; 10 bases map to TRBD1. The DNA ends 1 residue before the CDR3 does, and the rest of the CDR3 is filled in from the germline J gene. Germline assignment: CDR1 NNHNN and CDR2 SYGAGS (reference sequence). J gave up 3 bases and V 3 bases, and 1 base lay outside the gene matches. The CDR3 extends over 14 amino acids.

In the case of this clone: Genes and germline are mouse. The missing CDR3 end, 1 residue past where the read stops, is filled in from the germline J gene. The V gene is TRBV1, the J gene TRBJ2-5; no firm D call. The CDR3 extends over 12 amino acids. Germline V lookup: CDR1 NSQYPW, CDR2 LRSPGD (reference sequence). V was trimmed by 6 bases and J by 0 bases, leaving 4 bases between them. The CDR3 DNA, read in part, is TGCACCTGCAGGCCTAACCAAGACACCCAGTAC. Its translation is CTCRPNQDTQY. The whole CDR3 region reads CTCRPNQDTQYF.

This clone occurred a few times. The listed genes are named as in mouse. The sequenced fragment ends 1 residue before the CDR3 boundary, so the rest is inferred from the germline J gene. The gene calls are TRBV13-2 and TRBJ2-7, with D possibly TRBD1 on 6 matching bases. Trimming pared 2 bases from V and 7 bases from J, leaving 7 bases between. Germline V gives CDR1 NNHNN, CDR2 SYGAGS (reference sequence). This CDR3 contains 11 residues. The part of the CDR3 DNA that was read is TGTGCCAGCGGTGACAGGGGAGAACAGTAC. This codes for CASGDRGEQY. The full CDR3 protein reads CASGDRGEQYF.

Comments on this clone: Here the gene names and germline are mouse. The sequence runs out 1 residue before the end of the CDR3; the remainder is reconstructed from the germline J gene. This chain joins TRBV15 and TRBJ2-7; 14 bases agree with TRBD2. Germline assignment: CDR1 SGHND and CDR2 FRSKSL. The CDR3 covers 16 residues. V lost 1 base to trimming and J lost 6 bases; unmatched junction nucleotides: 5. The part of the CDR3 DNA that was read is TGTGCCAGCAGTTTAGACCGGGACTGGGGGGGCGCTGAACAGTAC. It codes for CASSLDRDWGGAEQY. The full CDR3 sequence reads CASSLDRDWGGAEQYF. Complete variable domain (other parts from reference TRBV15 and TRBJ2-7): DAGVTQTPRHEVAEKGQTIILKCEPVSGHNDLFWYRQTKIQGLELLSYFRSKSLMEDGGAFKDRFKAEMLNSSFSTLKIQPTEPKDSAVYLCASSLDRDWGGAEQYFGPGTRLTVL.

Remarks on this clone: The genes and germline here are from mouse. The missing CDR3 end, 1 residue past where the read stops, is filled in from the germline J gene. V usage is TRBV13-3 and J usage is TRBJ2-3; 10 nucleotides align to TRBD2. This CDR3 comprises 15 residues. V was clipped by 5 bases and J by 3 bases; unmatched bases: 6. CDR1 is NNHDY and CDR2 is SYVADS in the germline V gene. CDR3: CASRSTGGGAETLYF. The CDR3 bases that were read are TGTGCCAGCAGATCCACTGGGGGGGGCGCAGAAACGCTGTAT.

This clone was counted between two and nine times. Mouse germline and gene names are used. From the germline J gene comes the end of the CDR3, since the read stops 1 residue before it. The chain links TRBV31 to TRBJ2-3, with D hard to call. Germline CDR1 reads GKSSPN; CDR2 reads SITVG. CDR3 length: 12 amino acids. The ends were cut back, 0 bases at V and 2 bases at J, with 3 bases in the middle. Incomplete CDR3 DNA: TGTGCCTGGAGTCTGTCTGCAGAAACGCTGTAT. Translated: CAWSLSAETLY. The full CDR3 sequence reads CAWSLSAETLYF.

This clone has just a few counts. Gene and germline names: mouse. Read sequence stops 1 residue before the CDR3 end, and the germline J gene provides the missing end. This chain links TRBV19 with TRBJ2-7, with 9 bases fitting TRBD2. Losses at the gene ends were 5 bases for V and 3 bases for J; bases not matched to a gene: 9. This CDR3 has 15 amino acids. Germline loops: CDR1 FNHDT, CDR2 SITEND (reference sequence). CDR3 loop: CASRTPGTGSYEQYF. The DNA read from the CDR3 is TGTGCCAGCAGGACCCCCGGGACTGGGAGCTATGAACAGTAC.

Of note for this clone: Gene names are mouse gene names. The read terminates 1 residue before the CDR3 end, so the remaining end is supplied by the germline J gene. V is TRBV4 and J is TRBJ2-5, with TRBD2 matching 11 bases. There are 13 residues in the CDR3. Unmatched junction bases numbered 0, after V lost 4 bases and J lost 6 bases. Germline V gives CDR1 LGHDT, CDR2 YNNKQL (reference sequence). CDR3: CASSWDWGDTQYF. The covered CDR3 bases are TGTGCCAGCAGCTGGGACTGGGGGGACACCCAGTAC.

Notes on this clone: The gene symbols are mouse symbols. The read finishes 1 residue shy of the CDR3 end, and the germline J gene is used to complete it. The rearrangement links TRBV13-1 to TRBJ2-2, with 9 bases lining up with TRBD1. This CDR3 region has 14 residues. Trimming took 3 bases from V and 4 from J; bases not matched to a gene: 1. From germline, CDR1 is NSHNY and CDR2 SYGAGN. CDR3 bases read: TGTGCCAGCAGTGTGACAGGGGGCACCGGGCAGCTCTAC. Translated, it gives CASSVTGGTGQLY. In full, the CDR3 reads CASSVTGGTGQLYF.